A single sample is the source of the 29 T cell receptor beta chains below, sequenced in a study of shared clonotypes between healthy human individuals. Clones were read by immunoSEQ multiplex PCR, and TCRdb kept only the in-frame ones, dropping some. The profile shows about 1 million clones, around 76% of them singletons. Material: memory CD4+ T cells sorted from blood. Subset in this sample: CD45RA-negative fraction. The receptor set was obtained from a man aged 18-30 years in good health.

The V call is TRBV30, the J call TRBJ1-5; D uncertain. This CDR3 comprises 13 residues. Germline V lookup: CDR1 GTSNPN, CDR2 SVGIG (reference sequence). V was shortened by 0 bases and J by 1 base, with 4 bases between the two germline ends. The CDR3 reads CAWSVMSNQPQHF. The DNA of the CDR3 is TGTGCCTGGAGTGTAATGAGCAATCAGCCCCAGCATTTT.

The chain uses TRBV10-1 and TRBJ2-2; D is ambiguous. CDR1 is WNHNN, CDR2 SYGVQD, per germline (reference sequence). CDR3 length: 17 amino acids. V shed 0 bases and J shed 2 bases, with 13 bases lying between them. The DNA for the CDR3 is TGCGCCAGCAGTGAGTCCCCCGACAAGATTAACACCGGGGAGCTGTTTTTT. Protein: CASSESPDKINTGELFF.

This chain connects TRBV18 to TRBJ2-1; tentatively, D is TRBD1 (6 bases). The V and J ends lost 6 bases and 3 bases respectively, with 12 bases between them. The CDR3 runs to 14 residues. Looked up from germline, CDR1 is KGHSH and CDR2 is LQKENI. Here the CDR3 DNA reads TGTGCCAGCTCCAAGGACAGTTACTACAATGAGCAGTTCTTC. Translated, it gives CASSKDSYYNEQFF.

This sequence joins TRBV6-1 and TRBJ2-1, with no clear D. The CDR3 has 12 amino acids. Deletions cut 4 bases from V and 4 bases from J, with 5 bases between. Germline V gives CDR1 MNHNS, CDR2 SASEGT. CDR3 coding DNA: TGTGCCAGCAGTGTACTGTACAATGAGCAGTTCTTC. Translated: CASSVLYNEQFF.

V is TRBV5-1 and J is TRBJ2-1; TRBD2 matches at 11 bases. The CDR3 has 14 amino acids. CDR1 and CDR2 (germline): SGHRS, YFSETQ. V was clipped by 7 bases and J by 7 bases; unmatched bases: 7. CDR3 amino acids: CASATIAGGNEQFF. The CDR3 nucleotides read TGCGCCAGCGCAACAATAGCGGGAGGGAATGAGCAGTTCTTC.

The chain is built from TRBV5-1 and TRBJ1-2; 9 bases align to TRBD1. Trimming at V came to 4 bases and at J to 1 base, leaving 2 bases not matched to a gene. The V gene's germline CDR1 is SGHRS and CDR2 YFSETQ. This CDR3 contains 14 residues. In DNA, the CDR3 is TGCGCCAGCAGCACGGACAGGGGTAACTATGGCTACACCTTC. It yields the protein CASSTDRGNYGYTF.

CDR3 sequence: CASSLLSGGNTDTQYF. CDR3 nucleotide sequence: TGTGCCAGCAGCTTACTGAGCGGGGGGAATACAGATACGCAGTATTTT. The chain joins TRBV11-2 to TRBJ2-3; TRBD2 agrees at 9 bases. The CDR3 runs to 16 residues. After removal of 2 bases from V and 3 bases from J, the junction contained 6 bases not matched to a gene. Germline-derived CDR1 and CDR2 are SGHAT and FQNNGV.

The table lists this clone with a few counts. This rearrangement joins TRBV15 to TRBJ1-1; D gene unclear. V lost 0 bases and J lost 3, with 5 bases in between. The CDR3 consists of 13 residues. In germline, CDR1 is LNHNV, CDR2 YYDKDF (reference sequence). CDR3 sequence (DNA): TGTGCCACCAGCAGAGACAGGTACACTGAAGCTTTCTTT. This encodes CATSRDRYTEAFF.

This clone was observed many times. The genes are TRBV2 and TRBJ1-6, with D perhaps matching TRBD1 (5 bases). CDR1 and CDR2 from the germline V gene are SNHLY and FYNNEI. The CDR3 loop spans 14 amino acids. V was clipped by 2 bases and J by 9 bases, with 11 bases between them. The DNA of the CDR3 is TGTGCCAGCAGTGAAAGGGGAGACTTTTCACCCCTCCACTTT. Translated, it gives CASSERGDFSPLHF.

J is TRBJ1-1 and V is TRBV7-2; D call uncertain. Trimming removed 1 base at V and 0 bases at J, with 6 bases between. The germline gives CDR1 SGHTA, CDR2 FQGNSA. The CDR3 covers 14 residues. The DNA of the CDR3 is TGTGCCAGCAGCTTAGGGACGGTGAACACTGAAGCTTTCTTT. This translates into CASSLGTVNTEAFF.

The V call is TRBV7-2, the J call TRBJ2-3, with 9 bases fitting TRBD2. Germline CDR1 reads SGHTA; CDR2 reads FQGNSA. There are 16 residues in the CDR3. Trimming cost V 5 bases and J 5 bases; bases outside gene matches: 11. This CDR3 reads CASSTRASGKGDTQYF. The CDR3 region has the DNA TGTGCCAGCAGCACTCGGGCTAGCGGGAAGGGAGATACGCAGTATTTT.

The rearrangement links TRBV6-6 to TRBJ1-2, with D perhaps TRBD1 (6 bases). The CDR3 is 14 residues long. Germline V lookup: CDR1 MNHNY, CDR2 SVGAGI (reference sequence). Between the trimmed V and J ends, which lost 0 bases and 7 bases, there was a span of 12 bases. The CDR3 sequence is CASSYSRDISGYTF. CDR3 nucleotides: TGTGCCAGCAGTTACTCCCGGGACATCTCTGGCTACACCTTC.

The chain joins TRBV4-3 to TRBJ1-4; no clear D gene. This CDR3 contains 13 residues. Trimming shortened V by 5 bases and J by 5 bases, and 9 bases separated the two germline ends. Germline assignment: CDR1 LGHNA and CDR2 YSLEER. The CDR3 region is CASSEVYNEKLFF. The CDR3 nucleotides are TGCGCCAGCAGCGAGGTGTACAATGAAAAACTGTTTTTT.

This clone was observed once. V gene TRBV28 combines with J gene TRBJ2-7; 10 nucleotides agree with TRBD1. The CDR3 is 15 amino acids. J gave up 2 bases and V 5 bases, and 6 bases lay outside the gene matches. Germline lookup yields CDR1 MDHEN and CDR2 SYDVKM. The CDR3, as DNA: TGTGCCAGCAGTCTCAGGACAGGGGGTACCTACGAGCAGTACTTC. Translated, it gives CASSLRTGGTYEQYF.

The chain uses TRBV18 and TRBJ2-6; no clear D. Germline CDR1 KGHSH, CDR2 LQKENI. The length of the CDR3 is 15 residues. The V gene lost 0 bases and the J gene lost 1 base, with 4 bases spanning the gap. CDR3 protein: CASSPPESGANVLTF. CDR3 coding DNA: TGTGCCAGCTCACCACCGGAGTCTGGGGCCAACGTCCTGACTTTC.

This clone occurred a few times. The chain has TRBV18 and TRBJ1-1; tentative D call: TRBD1 (5 bases). Per the germline V gene, CDR1 is KGHSH and CDR2 is LQKENI. V lost 7 bases to trimming and J lost 4 bases, with 16 bases between them. This CDR3 is built from 14 residues. CDR3 nucleotide sequence: TGTGCCAGCTTTGGGGGGATCATGGGCACTGAAGCTTTCTTT. The encoded protein is CASFGGIMGTEAFF.

This clone was counted a few times. The chain employs TRBV6-5 and TRBJ1-1; D is ambiguous. This CDR3 spans 15 amino acids. V lost 5 bases and J lost 1, with 14 bases in between. CDR1 and CDR2 (germline): MNHEY, SVGAGI. The CDR3 sequence is CASSTVTRKNTEAFF. The CDR3 DNA sequence: TGTGCCAGCAGTACCGTGACCAGGAAGAACACTGAAGCTTTCTTT.

The chain couples TRBV18 to TRBJ2-3, with D unresolved. The germline CDR1 and CDR2 sequences are KGHSH and LQKENI. The CDR3 is 15 amino acids. V was shortened by 1 base and J by 0 bases, with 8 bases between the two germline ends. CDR3 protein: CASSPQATSTDTQYF. CDR3 DNA sequence: TGTGCCAGCTCACCACAGGCCACGAGCACAGATACGCAGTATTTT. The whole variable domain, filled in from reference TRBV18 and TRBJ2-3, reads NAGVMQNPRHLVRRRGQEARLRCSPMKGHSHVYWYRQLPEEGLKFMVYLQKENIIDESGMPKERFSAEFPKEGPSILRIQQVVRGDSAAYFCASSPQATSTDTQYFGPGTRLTVL.

The rearrangement uses TRBV28 and TRBJ2-2; D not resolved. With 6 bases removed from V and 0 bases from J, the gap between germline ends came to 5 bases. The CDR3 is 13 residues long. The V gene's germline CDR1 is MDHEN and CDR2 SYDVKM. The CDR3 nucleotides read TGTGCCAGCAGACTTCCGAACACCGGGGAGCTGTTTTTT. Translation: CASRLPNTGELFF.

The chain has TRBV18 and TRBJ2-1; 9 bases line up with TRBD2. Germline V CDR1 and CDR2: KGHSH, LQKENI. V trimming: 0 bases; J trimming: 7 bases; junction bases outside the gene matches: 10. The CDR3 is 17 residues long. Written as DNA, the CDR3 is TGTGCCAGCTCACCACCGGGACTTAGCGGGGGACGGAATGAGCAGTTCTTC. It encodes CASSPPGLSGGRNEQFF.

V gene TRBV13 combines with J gene TRBJ1-1; D is undetermined. The CDR3 covers 17 residues. Trimming removed 5 bases at V and 4 bases at J, with 23 bases between. Germline-derived CDR1 and CDR2 are PRHDT and FYEKMQ (reference sequence). For the CDR3, the DNA is TGTGCCAGCAGCCGTAGAGGATCTGGGATAGTAGGCACTGAAGCTTTCTTT. It codes for CASSRRGSGIVGTEAFF.

For this clone: Other DNA sequences from this sample encode an identical CDR3 as well. This chain connects TRBV4-1 to TRBJ2-7; possibly TRBD2 for D (6 bases). The germline V and J ends were trimmed by 1 base and 2 bases, with 6 bases remaining between them. Germline values: CDR1 MGHRA, CDR2 YSYEKL. The CDR3 extends over 13 amino acids. The DNA of the CDR3 is TGCGCCAGCAGCCAAGGGAGGGCCTACGAGCAGTACTTC. Protein product: CASSQGRAYEQYF.

The V and J genes are TRBV2 and TRBJ2-5; maybe TRBD2 (5 bases). Germline-derived CDR1 and CDR2 are SNHLY and FYNNEI. The CDR3 runs 13 residues. With 6 bases removed from V and 6 bases from J, the gap between germline ends came to 14 bases. CDR3: CASSSTSRKTQYF. DNA of the CDR3: TGTGCCAGCAGCTCCACTAGTCGGAAGACCCAGTACTTC. Looking up the rest from reference TRBV2 and TRBJ2-5 gives the full variable domain: EPEVTQTPSHQVTQMGQEVILRCVPISNHLYFYWYRQILGQKVEFLVSFYNNEISEKSEIFDDQFSVERPDGSNFTLKIRSTKLEDSAMYFCASSSTSRKTQYFGPGTRLLVL.

V is TRBV30 and J is TRBJ2-3, with 12 nucleotides matching TRBD2. V gave up 4 bases and J gave up 4 bases; unmatched junction bases: 0. The CDR3 loop spans 13 amino acids. Looked up from germline, CDR1 is GTSNPN and CDR2 is SVGIG (reference sequence). The CDR3 protein is CAWTSGGADTQYF. For the CDR3, the DNA is TGTGCCTGGACTAGCGGGGGGGCAGATACGCAGTATTTT.

Only one count was recorded for this clone. This rearrangement joins TRBV28 to TRBJ1-1; the D gene is possibly TRBD1 (5 bases). Germline V CDR1 and CDR2: MDHEN, SYDVKM. The V end was cut by 8 bases, the J end by 0 bases, with 16 bases between. This CDR3 contains 15 residues. CDR3: CASPPRGGMNTEAFF. CDR3 DNA: TGTGCCAGCCCCCCCCGGGGGGGAATGAACACTGAAGCTTTCTTT.

The rearrangement uses TRBV7-6 and TRBJ2-2; no reliable D call. The V end was cut by 5 bases, the J end by 0 bases, with 16 bases between. The germline gives CDR1 SGHVS, CDR2 FNYEAQ. The CDR3 spans 17 residues. The CDR3 loop reads CASSAAHGVSNTGELFF. The CDR3 nucleotides read TGTGCCAGCAGCGCGGCCCATGGAGTATCGAACACCGGGGAGCTGTTTTTT.

This clone was picked up many times. The CDR3 region is CASSPGAGQETQYF. The CDR3 nucleotides read TGCGCCAGCAGCCCTGGGGCAGGACAAGAGACCCAGTACTTC. V usage is TRBV4-1 and J usage is TRBJ2-5, with D maybe TRBD1 (5 bases). Per germline, CDR1 MGHRA and CDR2 YSYEKL. V was clipped by 4 bases and J by 2 bases, with 11 bases between them. CDR3 length: 14 amino acids.

This clone was counted only a few times. CDR3 coding DNA: TGTGCCAGCAACCCAGGGGGCACCAATCAGCCCCAGCATTTT. Its translation: CASNPGGTNQPQHF. The chain uses TRBV6-5 and TRBJ1-5; 8 positions match TRBD1. The germline V gene encodes CDR1 MNHEY and CDR2 SVGAGI. This CDR3 is 14 amino acids long. With 7 bases clipped from V and 3 bases from J, the junction kept 5 bases outside the gene matches.

The J gene is TRBJ1-1, the V gene TRBV5-1; no firm D call. This CDR3 comprises 13 residues. Germline loops: CDR1 SGHRS, CDR2 YFSETQ. V was trimmed by 0 bases and J by 4 bases, leaving 7 bases between them. CDR3 sequence: CASSLEGPTEAFF. In nucleotides, the CDR3 is TGCGCCAGCAGCTTGGAAGGGCCCACTGAAGCTTTCTTT.